The entry below describes one TCR beta chain. The entry originates in a study of blood T cell repertoires in COVID-19. Germline lookup yields CDR1 SGHAT and CDR2 FQNNGV. CDR3 length: 14 amino acids. Trimming cost V 3 bases and J 4 bases, with 12 bases left between them. Sequencing used immunoSEQ multiplex PCR; TCRdb keeps in-frame clones, though not all of them. The sample gives 250,000 to 350,000 clones, 75% to 95% of which show up once; around 1.1% is in the top ten. The V gene is TRBV11-2, the J gene TRBJ1-1; tentatively, D is TRBD1 (6 bases). The sequence derives from a young woman who had recovered from COVID-19. The sample was PBMCs or T cells enriched from blood (not recorded which). CDR3: CASSFSGAGTEAFF. CDR3 DNA: TGTGCCAGCAGCTTTTCAGGGGCGGGCACTGAAGCTTTCTTT.